A single TCR beta chain is shown here with its context. This clonotype showed up just a few times. What this receptor recognizes is not known. The record has no base qualities; no much larger clone is one base away. These data come from a study of early T cells in non-severe SARS-CoV-2 infection (dated by TCRdb to the early 2020s). In terms of the full investigation: TCR sequencing used bulk RNA from unsorted whole blood, so alpha and beta chains could not be paired. Broader findings and caveats from the paper: VDJdb matching was skewed toward anti-spike CD8 responses and likely underestimated virus-specific expansions by missing private and CD4 specificities.

CDR1 and CDR2, per the germline V gene (reference sequence), are LGHDT and YNNKEL. From the cysteine through the phenylalanine, the CDR3 covers 15 amino acids. Solely the CDR3 DNA is kept, with 45 bases framed from the first base. V trim: 3 bases; J trim: 7 bases; unmatched bases: 9. The library came from 5' RACE. The instrument given in TCRdb is NextSeq 500. To correct for sequencing error and PCR bias, the TCR library protocol tagged individual cDNA molecules with unique molecular identifiers. Both TCR alpha and beta chains were sequenced, and tight co-correlation was observed between alpha and beta sequence abundances in each sample. The authors' pipeline ran thus. V gene, J gene and CDR3 annotation of TCR sequences was performed with Decombinator V4. TCRs were defined as expanded if a significant change between any two time points was detected under a Poisson model with p below 0.0001. TCR abundances were normalised to the total number of TCRs sequenced per sample and were expressed as counts per million. TRAV1-2 paired with TRAJ12, TRAJ20 or TRAJ33 defined MAIT TCRs, while TRAV10 paired with TRAJ18 defined iNKT TCRs. VDJdb, accessed 1 November 2021, was searched for CMV, EBV and SARS-CoV-2 annotated TCRs, with TCRs annotated for multiple antigens excluded. In-frame beta chains were kept once TCRdb had trimmed the public reads at Q25 with fastp and called clones with MiXCR. CDR3 protein duplicates are merged, each entry listing the most common genes and DNA. The V and J calls and clone size are TCRdb's, not the authors'. The sample data list more than 95,000 distinct CDR3 sequences, and 8% to 13% of these were observed just once. The top ten constitute 4.7% of the sample.

Set within a cohort of healthcare workers in London, UK, this nested case-control study involved weekly PCR testing of nasopharyngeal swabs along with blood sampling. Healthcare workers were recruited between 23 and 31 March 2020, during the week of the UK lockdown, and were followed weekly for up to roughly 15 weeks. The origin of this receptor is an adult who was a healthcare worker with PCR-confirmed SARS-CoV-2 infection or an uninfected control (not recorded which). In this chain, TRBV3-1 is recombined with TRBJ2-7; TRBD1 agrees with 10 junctional bases. This specimen was whole blood, taken at baseline. The CDR3 is CASSQTYGTGVEQYF. Read as DNA, the sequence is TGTGCCAGCAGCCAGACCTATGGGACAGGGGTGGAGCAGTACTTC.